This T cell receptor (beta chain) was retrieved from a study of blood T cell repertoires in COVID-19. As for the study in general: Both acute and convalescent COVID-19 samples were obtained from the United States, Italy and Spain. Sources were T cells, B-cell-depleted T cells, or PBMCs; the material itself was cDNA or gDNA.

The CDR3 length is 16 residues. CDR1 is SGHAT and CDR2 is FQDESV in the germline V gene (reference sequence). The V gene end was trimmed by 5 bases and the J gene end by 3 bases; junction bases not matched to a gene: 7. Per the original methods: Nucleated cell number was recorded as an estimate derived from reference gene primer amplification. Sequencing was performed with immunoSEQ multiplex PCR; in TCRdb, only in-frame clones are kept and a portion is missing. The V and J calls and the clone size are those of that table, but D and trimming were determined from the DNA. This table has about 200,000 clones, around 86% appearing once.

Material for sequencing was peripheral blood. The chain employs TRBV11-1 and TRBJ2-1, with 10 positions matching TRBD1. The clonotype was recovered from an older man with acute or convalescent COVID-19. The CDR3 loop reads CASSPLGQGHYNEQFF. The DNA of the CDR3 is TGTGCCAGCAGCCCACTGGGACAGGGGCACTACAATGAGCAGTTCTTC.